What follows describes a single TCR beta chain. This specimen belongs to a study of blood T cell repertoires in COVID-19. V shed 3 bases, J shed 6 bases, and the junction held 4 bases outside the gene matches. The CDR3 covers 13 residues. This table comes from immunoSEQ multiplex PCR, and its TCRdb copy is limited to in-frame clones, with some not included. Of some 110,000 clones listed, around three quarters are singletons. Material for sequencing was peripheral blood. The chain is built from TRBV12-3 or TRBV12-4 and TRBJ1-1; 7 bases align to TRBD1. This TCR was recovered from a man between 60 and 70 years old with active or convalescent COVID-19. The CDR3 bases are TGTGCCAGCAGTTTGCGACAGGGTTCTGAAGCTTTCTTT. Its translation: CASSLRQGSEAFF.